This T cell receptor beta chain was identified in a study of tumor and adjacent non-tumor tissue in lung cancer. Across the whole study: The cohort had about 12 adenocarcinoma, 2 squamous cell and 1 small cell patients. Each sample yielded roughly 4 million productive TCRbeta reads on average.

A modified ARM-PCR protocol with three rounds of nested PCR amplified TCRbeta. TCRdb re-called the multiplex PCR reads through MiXCR, storing one row per CDR3 protein. The table has approximately 120,000 distinct CDR3 sequences, over 55% seen once. The template was RNA from unsorted bulk tissue. The normal lung tissue was taken more than 3 cm from the tumor edge. About this clonotype itself: The antigen is not known. This likely comes from a read error, as the CDR3 has no conserved phenylalanine or tryptophan at its end.

Germline values: CDR1 MNHEY, CDR2 SVGAGI. This CDR3 is built from 11 residues. V shed 7 bases and J shed 7 bases, with 10 bases lying between them. The study, taken as a whole, reports: Top 100 clones took a larger repertoire share in normal lung. Compared with tumor, normal lung showed significantly lower TCR diversity.

Sequenced sample: distant non-tumor lung tissue. This rearrangement joins TRBV6-5 to TRBJ2-5, with D perhaps matching TRBD2 (5 bases). The TCR was taken from a man aged 55 to 70 with non-small cell lung cancer. The CDR3 DNA sequence: TGTGCCAGCATGATGGCGGGGACCCAGTACCTC. This translates into CASMMAGTQYL.